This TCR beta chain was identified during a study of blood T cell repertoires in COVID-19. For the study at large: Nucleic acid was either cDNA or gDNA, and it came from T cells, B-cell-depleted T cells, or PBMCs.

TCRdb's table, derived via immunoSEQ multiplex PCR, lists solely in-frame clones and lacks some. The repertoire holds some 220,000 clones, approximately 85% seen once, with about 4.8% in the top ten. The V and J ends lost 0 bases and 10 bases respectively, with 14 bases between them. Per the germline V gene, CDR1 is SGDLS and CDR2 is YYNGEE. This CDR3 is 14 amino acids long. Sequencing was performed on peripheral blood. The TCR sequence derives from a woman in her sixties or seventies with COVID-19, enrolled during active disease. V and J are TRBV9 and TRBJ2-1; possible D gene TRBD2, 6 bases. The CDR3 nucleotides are TGTGCCAGCAGCGTAGCCCCAGATAGCGGAGAGCAGTTCTTC. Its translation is CASSVAPDSGEQFF.